A selection of T cell receptor beta chains follows, all from one sample in a study of STAT5B mutations in CD4+ large granular lymphocyte leukemia. The data were produced by immunoSEQ multiplex PCR, yet TCRdb's version contains in-frame clones alone and is incomplete. Among some 33,000 clones listed, around 70% were seen once. The sample comprised CD4+ T cells from blood buffy coats. Receptor source: a human donor in good health. The CDR3 runs from the conserved cysteine through the conserved F or W. D genes are given only for firm matches. The listing skips clone size in some rows; elsewhere it reads once, few, many or a size class.

abundance,v_gene,d_gene,j_gene,CDR3nt,CDR3aa
-,TRBV7-9,TRBD1,TRBJ2-7,TGTGCCAGCAGCCCGAGTCCGGGGACAGGGTCCTACGAGCAGTACTTC,CASSPSPGTGSYEQYF
-,TRBV6-5,TRBD1,TRBJ1-3,TGTGCCAGCAGTCCTAGGACAGGGAGCTACACCATATATTTT,CASSPRTGSYTIYF
-,TRBV19,TRBD2,TRBJ2-3,TGTGCCAGTAGTATCCCTTCTAGCGGACCCACAGATACGCAGTATTTT,CASSIPSSGPTDTQYF
-,TRBV6-6,-,TRBJ2-5,TGTGCCAGCAGGTTCACTGCCTTGGGGACCCAGTACTTC,CASRFTALGTQYF
-,TRBV2,-,TRBJ1-1,TGTGCCAGCAGTGAAACAGGTGTGAACACTGAAGCTTTCTTT,CASSETGVNTEAFF
-,TRBV9,TRBD2,TRBJ2-3,TGTGCCAGCAGTAAAGCCCCGACTAGCGGACTCACAGATACGCAGTATTTT,CASSKAPTSGLTDTQYF
-,TRBV7-8,TRBD2,TRBJ2-7,TGTGCCAGCAACCCGGTTCTGACTAGCGGGAAATACGAGCAGTACTTC,CASNPVLTSGKYEQYF
-,TRBV7-2,-,TRBJ2-5,TGTGCCAGCAGCTCCCTCGTCGGGGGTGGAGAGACCCAGTACTTC,CASSSLVGGGETQYF
-,TRBV4-1,-,TRBJ2-2,TGCGCCAGCAGCATGCGGGGCCACGCCGGGGAGCTGTTTTTT,CASSMRGHAGELFF
few,TRBV10-2,-,TRBJ1-2,TGCGCCAGCAGTGATTTTCCTTTGGACAGTCTCTATGGCTACACCTTC,CASSDFPLDSLYGYTF
-,TRBV29-1,-,TRBJ2-3,TGCAGCGTTTCCACCGAGACAGATACGCAGTATTTT,CSVSTETDTQYF
-,TRBV6-1,-,TRBJ1-3,TGTGCCAGCAGTGCTGGGGAAACCTCTGGAAACACCATATATTTT,CASSAGETSGNTIYF
few,TRBV29-1,-,TRBJ2-3,TGCAGCGTGAGGGGCGGCTTCAGCACAGATACGCAGTATTTT,CSVRGGFSTDTQYF
-,TRBV27,-,TRBJ1-5,TGTGCCAGCAGTTCTATACGGGACACCCCCCAGCATTTT,CASSSIRDTPQHF
-,TRBV10-3,-,TRBJ1-6,TGTGCCATCAGTGAGTCGAGTTCACCCCTCCACTTT,CAISESSSPLHF
-,TRBV10-3,TRBD1,TRBJ2-2,TGTGCCATCAGTGAGGTTAACAGGGGCACGAACACCGGGGAGCTGTTTTTT,CAISEVNRGTNTGELFF
-,TRBV2,-,TRBJ1-1,TGTGCCAGCACTAAGGAGGTGAACACTGAAGCTTTCTTT,CASTKEVNTEAFF
once,TRBV9,-,TRBJ2-1,TGTGCCAGCAGCGTAGGCGAGGCCCTTGAGCAGTTCTTC,CASSVGEALEQFF
-,TRBV5-1,-,TRBJ2-3,TGCGCCAGCAGCTTAGACTCAGCAAGTACGCAGTATTTT,CASSLDSASTQYF
few,TRBV7-2,-,TRBJ1-5,TGTGCCAGCAGCTTAGAAGCAGCGGCCCAGCAGCATTTT,CASSLEAAAQQHF
-,TRBV27,TRBD2,TRBJ2-5,TGTGCCAGATGGGACTATAGGAAAGAGACCCAGTACTTC,CARWDYRKETQYF
-,TRBV10-3,TRBD1,TRBJ2-7,TGTGCCATCAGTGAGCAAGGGACAGGGGGTAACGACGAGCAGTACTTC,CAISEQGTGGNDEQYF
-,TRBV6-4,-,TRBJ1-2,TGTGCCAGCAGGAGGGGGTCAGGAAACTATGGCTACACCTTC,CASRRGSGNYGYTF
once,TRBV7-9,-,TRBJ2-7,TGTGCCAGCAGCCGAGCGTTCGAGCAGTACTTC,CASSRAFEQYF
-,TRBV30,-,TRBJ2-7,TGTGCCTGGAGTGTGGGGTATGTCCCCTACGAGCAGTACTTC,CAWSVGYVPYEQYF
-,TRBV7-9,-,TRBJ1-1,TGTGCCAGCAGTAGGGACCTGAACACTGAAGCTTTCTTT,CASSRDLNTEAFF
-,TRBV12-5,-,TRBJ1-2,TGTGCTAGTGGTCCCCTTCGTGGCTACACCTTC,CASGPLRGYTF
-,TRBV7-2,-,TRBJ2-3,TGTGCCAGCAGCCTACGGAGACCCGGGCGGTTGGTAGATACGCAGTATTTT,CASSLRRPGRLVDTQYF
once,TRBV9,TRBD1,TRBJ1-2,TGTGCCAGCAGCGCAGAGACAGGGGGCGGCTATGGCTACACCTTC,CASSAETGGGYGYTF
-,TRBV5-4,TRBD1,TRBJ1-6,TGTGCCAGCAGCTTAGGGACAGGGACCTATAATTCACCCCTCCACTTT,CASSLGTGTYNSPLHF
-,TRBV19,-,TRBJ2-7,TGTGCCAGTAGTATCGGCTGGGACACCTACGAGCAGTACTTC,CASSIGWDTYEQYF
-,TRBV7-2,TRBD1,TRBJ1-3,TGTGCCAGCAGCCGACAGGGAAGCTCTGGAAACACCATATATTTT,CASSRQGSSGNTIYF
-,TRBV16,-,TRBJ1-1,TGTGCCAGCAGCCAATCGTGGAGGGTTTACACTGAAGCTTTCTTT,CASSQSWRVYTEAFF
-,TRBV6-5,-,TRBJ1-1,TGTGCCAGCACTAACGGGGGGAGCACTGAAGCTTTCTTT,CASTNGGSTEAFF
-,TRBV4-2,TRBD1,TRBJ2-2,TGTGCCAGCAGCCAAGAGAGACAGGGGGCTGCGACCGGGGAGCTGTTTTTT,CASSQERQGAATGELFF
-,TRBV29-1,TRBD2,TRBJ2-1,TGCAGCGCCCCGGGGACTAGCGGGAAATACAATGAGCAGTTCTTC,CSAPGTSGKYNEQFF
-,TRBV27,-,TRBJ1-2,TGTGCCAGCAGTTTATCGGCGGGGGTATATGGCTACACCTTC,CASSLSAGVYGYTF
-,TRBV5-1,-,TRBJ1-1,TGCGCCAGCAGCTTAGACCTCGTACCTTCGAGCGGGAACACTGAAGCTTTCTTT,CASSLDLVPSSGNTEAFF
-,TRBV7-8,-,TRBJ2-7,TGTGCCAGCAGCTTAGTTCCCATAGATACCTACGAGCAGTACTTC,CASSLVPIDTYEQYF
-,TRBV5-8,-,TRBJ1-1,TGTGCCAGCAGCTTTTTTAGAGGGGCAAACACTGAAGCTTTCTTT,CASSFFRGANTEAFF
-,TRBV11-2,-,TRBJ2-7,TGTGCCAGCAGCTTAGGGGCAGGGAAAGGCTACGAGCAGTACTTC,CASSLGAGKGYEQYF
few,TRBV7-8,TRBD2,TRBJ2-5,TGTGCCAGCAGCTTAGGGGGCGGGAGCTGGGAGACCCAGTACTTC,CASSLGGGSWETQYF
few,TRBV20-1,-,TRBJ1-1,TGCAGTGCTAGCAGGAACACTGAAGCTTTCTTT,CSASRNTEAFF
few,TRBV2,-,TRBJ1-1,TGTGCCAGCAGTGAATTGGGCCTAGCCCTTGAAGCTTTCTTT,CASSELGLALEAFF
-,TRBV19,-,TRBJ2-7,TGTGCCAGTACCCAACGCGGGGGCGCGATTTACGAGCAGTACTTC,CASTQRGGAIYEQYF
once,TRBV27,-,TRBJ2-2,TGTGCCAGCAGCCCGATGAGTCGATTAACCGGGGAGCTGTTTTTT,CASSPMSRLTGELFF
-,TRBV5-6,-,TRBJ2-5,TGTGCCAGCAGCTTGGTTGGGGCCCTTGCCCAAGAGACCCAGTACTTC,CASSLVGALAQETQYF
-,TRBV11-2,-,TRBJ1-6,TGTGCCAGCAGCTTAGACAGTTTCTCCTATAATTCACCCCTCCACTTT,CASSLDSFSYNSPLHF
-,TRBV6-1,-,TRBJ1-2,TGTGCCAGCAGATCGGGACAAAGCTATGGCTACACCTTC,CASRSGQSYGYTF
few,TRBV11-3,-,TRBJ1-1,TGTGCCAGCAGCTTAGCGGGAAGGAACACTGAAGCTTTCTTT,CASSLAGRNTEAFF
-,TRBV30,-,TRBJ1-2,TGTGCCTGGAGTGCACGGGGGGATGGCTACACCTTC,CAWSARGDGYTF
-,TRBV28,TRBD1,TRBJ1-5,TGTGCCAGCAGTACGACTCAGGGGGTCTATAGCAATCAGCCCCAGCATTTT,CASSTTQGVYSNQPQHF
-,TRBV5-1,-,TRBJ2-5,TGCGCCAGCAGCTTGGGGCAAGTCCAAGAGACCCAGTACTTC,CASSLGQVQETQYF
once,TRBV25-1,-,TRBJ2-5,TGTGCCAGCAGTGAATTTAGGGCAGGGAAAGAGACCCAGTACTTC,CASSEFRAGKETQYF
-,TRBV4-2,-,TRBJ2-7,TGTGCCAGCAGCCAAGTGAACCGGATCTACGAGCAGTACTTC,CASSQVNRIYEQYF
-,TRBV21-1,-,TRBJ1-3,TGTGCCACTTCGGACAGCTGCTCTGGAAACACCATATATTTT,CATSDSCSGNTIYF
-,TRBV28,TRBD1,TRBJ2-7,TGTGCCAGCAGCCAGACAGGGGGTACCTATGAGCAGTACTTC,CASSQTGGTYEQYF